This TCR beta chain emerged from a study of cytomegalovirus exposure and HLA in healthy donors. The CDR3 is 18 amino acids. V was pared by 0 bases and J by 7 bases, with 14 bases of the junction left unmatched. The V gene's germline CDR1 is SGHNT and CDR2 YYREEE (reference sequence). As to this clone: Antigen specificity is unknown.

PCR employed 60 Vbeta and 13 Jbeta primers. Using immunoSEQ multiplex PCR, the repertoire was profiled, and TCRdb retains in-frame clones only, with some absent. The table records about 130,000 clones, about 80% of them present only once. Notes on the study in general: There were some public TCRs occurring in many donors, but most TCR sequences were rare. Reported findings show TCR beta sequences accurately forecast HLA-A and HLA-B alleles in most subjects. In a later analysis, the majority of CMV-associated beta chains seemingly showed HLA restriction.

The rearrangement joins TRBV5-4 to TRBJ2-1, with 9 bases identical to TRBD2. Sequenced input: PBMCs. This receptor was obtained from a man aged 25-45 years in good health and CMV-seropositive. This CDR3 is CASSLVTHSGGIWNEQFF. CDR3 nucleotides: TGTGCCAGCAGCTTGGTCACCCATAGCGGGGGCATTTGGAATGAGCAGTTCTTC.